Each of the 11 T cell receptor beta chains below was sequenced from the same sample in a study of beta chain features in type 1 diabetes. Of the isolated RNA, all was reverse transcribed, and so the sequenced material was expressed TCRB transcripts. Libraries were prepared by immunoSEQ multiplex PCR; TCRdb keeps only in-frame clonotypes and omits some of them. Of around 400,000 clones in the sample, less than 15% were seen once. Sequencing was carried out using naive CD4+ T cells from blood. The source is a woman aged 18-29 years in good health.

This clone came up a few times. The chain employs TRBV4-1 and TRBJ1-5; 10 bases align to TRBD1. Germline values: CDR1 MGHRA, CDR2 YSYEKL. J was trimmed by 6 bases and V by 6 bases; bases with no gene match: 11. The CDR3 length is 16 residues. CDR3 sequence (DNA): TGCGCCAGCAGACCAGTCCCGGGACAGGGGAGTCAGCCCCAGCATTTT. Amino acids: CASRPVPGQGSQPQHF.

This clone was found a few times. V is TRBV11-2 and J is TRBJ2-2; the D is unclear. Trimming took 4 bases from V and 7 from J, leaving 7 bases between them. The CDR3 extends over 12 amino acids. The germline V gene has CDR1 SGHAT and CDR2 FQNNGV. CDR3 DNA sequence: TGTGCCAGCAGCTCCTCGGGCGGGGAGCTGTTTTTT. This codes for CASSSSGGELFF.

The table lists this clone with a few counts. The V gene is TRBV2, the J gene TRBJ2-5; the D gene is possibly TRBD1 (6 bases). The germline V gene encodes CDR1 SNHLY and CDR2 FYNNEI. V was cut by 6 bases and J by 5 bases, with 10 bases left in between. This CDR3 spans 12 amino acids. This chain's CDR3 is CASRWGPETQYF. In DNA, the CDR3 is TGTGCCAGCAGATGGGGGCCGGAGACCCAGTACTTC.

In nucleotides, the CDR3 is TGTGCCAGCTTTCGACAGGGAATGGATACGCAGTATTTT. This sequence encodes CASFRQGMDTQYF. This rearrangement joins TRBV18 to TRBJ2-3; 7 nucleotides match TRBD1. This CDR3 is built from 13 residues. Trimming took 7 bases from V and 6 from J; bases not matched to a gene: 7. Per germline, CDR1 KGHSH and CDR2 LQKENI.

This clone was seen only a few times. The chain has TRBV6-1 and TRBJ2-2; D call uncertain. The V gene's germline CDR1 is MNHNS and CDR2 SASEGT. Deletions cut 7 bases from V and 3 bases from J, with 9 bases between. The CDR3 is made up of 13 amino acids. CDR3 bases: TGTGCCAGCATTACTATGGACACCGGGGAGCTGTTTTTT. This encodes CASITMDTGELFF.

The rearrangement links TRBV29-1 to TRBJ1-1, with 8 bases lining up with TRBD1. Germline-derived CDR1 and CDR2 are SQVTM and ANQGSEA. This CDR3 has 14 residues. V trimming: 4 bases; J trimming: 5 bases; junction bases outside the gene matches: 9. CDR3 protein: CSVGFRGPATEAFF. The CDR3 DNA is TGCAGCGTTGGATTCAGGGGGCCTGCGACTGAAGCTTTCTTT.

This clone was found a few times. CDR3 residues: CASSFGLAGQLEQYF. The CDR3, as DNA: TGTGCCAGCTCCTTCGGACTAGCGGGACAGTTGGAGCAGTACTTC. The V call is TRBV2, the J call TRBJ2-7, with TRBD2 matching over 12 bases. This CDR3 is built from 15 residues. Germline V gene sequence: CDR1 SNHLY, CDR2 FYNNEI. J lost 7 bases, V lost 8 bases, and 12 bases had no gene match. The whole variable domain, filled in from reference TRBV2 and TRBJ2-7, reads EPEVTQTPSHQVTQMGQEVILRCVPISNHLYFYWYRQILGQKVEFLVSFYNNEISEKSEIFDDQFSVERPDGSNFTLKIRSTKLEDSAMYFCASSFGLAGQLEQYFGPGTRLTVT.

This clone has only a few counts. CDR3 nucleotides: TGTGCCAGCAGTCCCTGGACCGCGGGGGACTACAATGAGCAGTTCTTC. Its translation: CASSPWTAGDYNEQFF. The chain couples TRBV28 to TRBJ2-1; 7 bases agree with TRBD2. This CDR3 is built from 16 residues. Germline CDR1 and CDR2: MDHEN and SYDVKM. After removal of 5 bases from V and 3 bases from J, the junction contained 10 bases not matched to a gene. The whole variable domain, remainder taken from reference TRBV28 and TRBJ2-1, is DVKVTQSSRYLVKRTGEKVFLECVQDMDHENMFWYRQDPGLGLRLIYFSYDVKMKEKGDIPEGYSVSREKKERFSLILESASTNQTSMYLCASSPWTAGDYNEQFFGPGTRLTVL.

The chain couples TRBV30 to TRBJ2-3; 7 positions match TRBD2. CDR3 length equals 12 residues. CDR1 GTSNPN and CDR2 SVGIG come from the germline V gene (reference sequence). Trimming took 5 bases from V and 6 from J; bases not matched to a gene: 5. CDR3 loop: CAWGTMGDTQYF. The CDR3, as DNA: TGTGCCTGGGGGACTATGGGCGATACGCAGTATTTT.

Only one count was recorded for this clone. The chain recombines TRBV27 with TRBJ1-3, with no clear D. Trimming pared 2 bases from V and 11 bases from J, leaving 16 bases between. Germline lookup yields CDR1 MNHEY and CDR2 SMNVEV (reference sequence). The CDR3 is 14 residues long. CDR3 sequence reads: CASSLQSSRFPIYF. CDR3 sequence (DNA): TGTGCCAGCAGTTTACAATCCTCCAGGTTCCCCATATATTTT.

This clone was seen more than once but under ten times. J is TRBJ2-3 and V is TRBV30, with 9 bases identical to TRBD2. CDR3 size: 18 residues. Looked up from germline, CDR1 is GTSNPN and CDR2 is SVGIG (reference sequence). Trimming removed 3 bases from V and 0 bases from J; junction bases left unmatched: 13. CDR3 protein: CAWRDYPGAGGSTDTQYF. CDR3 nucleotides: TGTGCCTGGAGAGACTACCCTGGGGCGGGAGGGAGCACAGATACGCAGTATTTT.